This is a list of T cell receptor beta chains from one sample in a study of T cell responses to AZD1222 COVID-19 vaccine. Assay used: immunoSEQ multiplex PCR; TCRdb lists only in-frame clones, some missing. The sample contains roughly 200,000 clones, roughly nine tenths of which appear only once. The input for sequencing was peripheral blood, taken 28 days after the second AZD1222 dose. These TCRs come from an adult who received the AZD1222 COVID-19 vaccine. The CDR3 runs from the conserved cysteine through the conserved F or W. A D gene is named only where the DNA matches it firmly. Only part of the rows carry a size: once, few, many, or a class if the clone is expanded.

D	V	size	length	J	CDR3	DNA
NA	TRBV30	once	16	TRBJ1-4	CAWSVGAGVRGEKLFF	TGTGCCTGGAGTGTAGGGGCAGGGGTGCGTGGAGAAAAACTGTTTTTT
NA	TRBV6-5	NA	13	TRBJ1-2	CASSYSTAGGYTF	TGTGCCAGCAGTTACTCGACCGCGGGGGGCTACACCTTC
NA	TRBV30	NA	12	TRBJ2-7	CAWSTGHYEQYF	TGTGCCTGGAGTACCGGGCACTACGAGCAGTACTTC
NA	TRBV19	NA	14	TRBJ1-1	CASSLGGQGTEAFF	TGTGCCAGTAGTCTGGGGGGGCAGGGCACTGAAGCTTTCTTT
TRBD2	TRBV5-1	once	19	TRBJ2-1	CASSSWTSGSLYRPGEQFF	TGCGCCAGCAGCTCCTGGACTAGCGGGAGTCTTTACCGCCCTGGTGAGCAGTTCTTC
NA	TRBV6-5	NA	15	TRBJ1-2	CASSYVGSTGYGYTF	TGTGCCAGCAGTTACGTTGGCTCAACCGGATATGGCTACACCTTC
TRBD2	TRBV5-1	NA	16	TRBJ2-1	CARTDLAGRYYNEQFF	TGCGCCAGAACTGACCTAGCGGGACGCTACTACAATGAGCAGTTCTTC
NA	TRBV7-6	NA	15	TRBJ2-7	CASSLSPDSSYEQYF	TGTGCCAGCAGCTTATCCCCGGACAGCTCCTACGAGCAGTACTTC
TRBD2	TRBV11-3	NA	16	TRBJ2-2	CASSFSGSSDTGELFF	TGTGCCAGCAGCTTTAGCGGGAGCTCGGACACCGGGGAGCTGTTTTTT
NA	TRBV2	once	14	TRBJ1-5	CASSVQGPNQPQHF	TGTGCCAGCAGTGTCCAGGGGCCCAATCAGCCCCAGCATTTT
NA	TRBV7-9	NA	14	TRBJ1-2	CASSLVIVNYGYTF	TGTGCCAGCAGCTTAGTTATAGTCAACTATGGCTACACCTTC
NA	TRBV18	NA	16	TRBJ1-1	CASSPGQGRMNTEAFF	TGTGCCAGCTCACCGGGCCAGGGCCGCATGAACACTGAAGCTTTCTTT
NA	TRBV4-1	once	12	TRBJ1-1	CASSQGTSEAFF	TGCGCCAGCAGCCAGGGAACCTCCGAAGCTTTCTTT
NA	TRBV25-1	NA	14	TRBJ1-2	CASRPLGGGYGYTF	TGTGCCAGCCGCCCCCTCGGGGGCGGCTATGGCTACACCTTC
TRBD1	TRBV2	NA	15	TRBJ1-4	CASSEGGTANEKLFF	TGTGCCAGCAGTGAAGGTGGGACAGCGAATGAAAAACTGTTTTTT
NA	TRBV6-2/TRBV6-3	NA	16	TRBJ1-2	CASSRPAAQSGYGYTF	TGTGCCAGCAGTCGACCGGCGGCTCAAAGCGGCTATGGCTACACCTTC
NA	TRBV24-1	once	14	TRBJ1-2	CATSDGASNYGYTF	TGTGCCACCAGTGACGGGGCCTCTAACTATGGCTACACCTTC
NA	TRBV21-1	NA	18	TRBJ1-5	CASSKTGGIMRSNQPQHF	TGTGCCAGCAGCAAAACTGGAGGGATCATGAGGAGCAATCAGCCCCAGCATTTT
NA	TRBV7-7	NA	14	TRBJ2-2	CASSQQGRTGELFF	TGTGCTAGCAGCCAACAGGGTCGCACCGGGGAGCTGTTTTTT
NA	TRBV3-1/TRBV3-2	NA	12	TRBJ1-1	CASSQVQGEAFF	TGTGCCAGCAGCCAAGTGCAGGGTGAAGCTTTCTTT
NA	TRBV7-9	NA	12	TRBJ1-6	CASSSVEGFVHF	TGTGCCAGCAGCTCCGTTGAGGGCTTCGTCCACTTT
NA	TRBV7-2	NA	15	TRBJ1-3	CASSLNGISGNTIYF	TGTGCCAGCAGCTTAAACGGTATCTCTGGAAACACCATATATTTT
NA	TRBV11-1	NA	13	TRBJ2-7	CASSLTDSYEQYF	TGTGCCAGCAGCTTAACGGACAGCTACGAGCAGTACTTC
NA	TRBV14	once	16	TRBJ1-3	CASSQGLQSAGNTIYF	TGTGCCAGCAGCCAGGGATTACAATCGGCTGGAAACACCATATATTTT
TRBD2	TRBV5-6	NA	16	TRBJ2-1	CASSFGGLASYNEQFF	TGTGCCAGCAGCTTTGGCGGACTAGCCTCCTACAATGAGCAGTTCTTC
NA	TRBV12-3/TRBV12-4	NA	13	TRBJ1-5	CASSPQGNQPQHF	TGTGCCAGCAGTCCCCAGGGTAATCAGCCCCAGCATTTT
NA	TRBV19	NA	16	TRBJ1-3	CASSIGWVRSGNTIYF	TGTGCCAGTAGTATTGGTTGGGTGAGGTCTGGAAACACCATATATTTT
NA	TRBV10-1	NA	15	TRBJ2-7	CASSSGAGTVYEQYF	TGCGCCAGCAGTTCCGGGGCCGGGACGGTTTACGAGCAGTACTTC
NA	TRBV6-6	NA	13	TRBJ1-3	CASSYSKWESIYF	TGTGCCAGCAGTTACTCGAAGTGGGAGTCCATATATTTT